The present entry profiles one TCR beta chain with its context. The antigen is undetermined. A second roughly 6 to 11 cycle PCR used barcoded and J-beta primers. TCRdb reprocessed the 5' RACE reads via MiXCR and lists one record per CDR3 protein. Here the sample spans about 770,000 distinct CDR3 sequences, more than 40% being singletons. This record comes from a study of blood T cells in healthy people across ages. On the study more broadly: T cells yielded about one barcoded beta molecule per two cells through template switching.

Findings of the study overall: Age brought a roughly linear fall in TCR beta diversity measured per million T cells.

The CDR3 runs to 15 residues. In germline, CDR1 is LGHNT, CDR2 FRNRAP. After removal of 3 bases from V and 8 bases from J, the junction contained 8 bases not matched to a gene. The chain has TRBV12-5 and TRBJ2-1, with 9 bases aligning to TRBD2. The receptor's source is a man aged 55 to 70 in good health. Sequenced material: blood. The CDR3 DNA follows: TGTGCTAGTGGTTTTGGGGCTAGCGGGGATTATGAGCAGTTCTTC. Translated, it gives CASGFGASGDYEQFF.